These 20 T cell receptor beta chains were sequenced from one sample in a study of beta chain features in type 1 diabetes. Expressed TCRB transcripts were sequenced after all isolated RNA was converted to cDNA. Profiled with immunoSEQ multiplex PCR; TCRdb holds only in-frame clones, not every one. The data contain fewer than 650,000 clones, around 16% of them singletons. The sequencing input was naive CD4+ T cells from blood. The source is a man between 18 and 35 years old in good health.

This rearrangement joins TRBV7-2 to TRBJ2-2; 8 bases match TRBD1. After removal of 5 bases from V and 6 bases from J, the junction contained 2 bases not matched to a gene. This CDR3 has 13 residues. Germline V gene data show CDR1 as SGHTA and CDR2 as FQGNSA. The CDR3 is CASSGQGPGELFF. DNA for the CDR3: TGTGCCAGCAGCGGACAGGGACCCGGGGAGCTGTTTTTT.

This clone was observed a few times. The V and J genes are TRBV7-3 and TRBJ2-1, with 10 positions matching TRBD2. V lost 0 bases and J lost 8; bases outside the gene matches: 10. CDR3 length: 17 residues. Germline V gene sequence: CDR1 SGHTA, CDR2 FQGTGA. CDR3 amino acids: CASSLTRLAGVGDEQFF. Written as DNA, the CDR3 is TGTGCCAGCAGCTTAACGAGGCTAGCGGGAGTCGGGGATGAGCAGTTCTTC.

The V and J genes are TRBV7-9 and TRBJ2-7, with no clear D. Germline CDR1 is SEHNR and CDR2 is FQNEAQ (reference sequence). Trimming removed 3 bases at V and 6 bases at J, with 12 bases between. This CDR3 is built from 13 residues. CDR3 nucleotides: TGTGCCAGCAGCTTTGGTCTTAGGTCCGAGCAGTACTTC. Translated, it gives CASSFGLRSEQYF.

As for this clone: The same CDR3 is also encoded by other DNA sequences in this sample. The genes are TRBV9 and TRBJ1-6; D is perhaps TRBD1 (5 bases). Germline V gene data show CDR1 as SGDLS and CDR2 as YYNGEE. The CDR3 covers 14 residues. Trimming shortened V by 1 base and J by 6 bases, and 8 bases separated the two germline ends. The DNA of the CDR3 is TGTGCCAGCAGCGTACAGGGCGCTAATTCACCCCTCCACTTT. The encoded protein is CASSVQGANSPLHF.

The chain carries TRBV7-9 and TRBJ2-2; no reliable D call. Germline assignment: CDR1 SEHNR and CDR2 FQNEAQ (reference sequence). The germline V and J ends were trimmed by 5 bases and 0 bases, with 10 bases remaining between them. There are 15 residues in the CDR3. CDR3 protein: CASSEFTANTGELFF. DNA for the CDR3: TGTGCCAGCAGCGAATTTACAGCGAACACCGGGGAGCTGTTTTTT.

This clone was observed a handful of times. The chain carries TRBV11-2 and TRBJ2-2; unclear D gene. This CDR3 contains 15 residues. The V end lost 2 bases, the J end lost 4 bases, and 11 bases lay between the germline ends. CDR1 is SGHAT and CDR2 is FQNNGV in the germline V gene. The CDR3 reads CASSLPPLATGELFF. The DNA for the CDR3 is TGTGCCAGCAGCTTACCCCCATTAGCCACCGGGGAGCTGTTTTTT.

The chain links TRBV28 to TRBJ2-2; 7 nucleotides line up with TRBD1. Germline trimming cut 5 bases from V and 1 base from J; bases unmatched to any gene: 4. The CDR3 length is 15 residues. Germline V gene sequence: CDR1 MDHEN, CDR2 SYDVKM. The CDR3 here is CASSERGRNTGELFF. The CDR3 nucleotides read TGTGCCAGCAGTGAGAGGGGGCGGAACACCGGGGAGCTGTTTTTT. Combining the CDR3 with reference TRBV28 and TRBJ2-2 gives the whole variable domain DVKVTQSSRYLVKRTGEKVFLECVQDMDHENMFWYRQDPGLGLRLIYFSYDVKMKEKGDIPEGYSVSREKKERFSLILESASTNQTSMYLCASSERGRNTGELFFGEGSRLTVL.

V and J are TRBV15 and TRBJ1-2, with D uncertain. The V and J ends lost 1 base and 1 base respectively, with 7 bases between them. The CDR3 loop spans 14 amino acids. Looked up from germline, CDR1 is LNHNV and CDR2 is YYDKDF (reference sequence). CDR3 DNA sequence: TGTGCCACCAGCAGAGTTGAGGGTAACTATGGCTACACCTTC. Amino acids: CATSRVEGNYGYTF.

The chain carries TRBV10-3 and TRBJ2-1, with D tentatively TRBD1 or TRBD2 (5 bases each). The V and J ends lost 6 bases and 5 bases respectively, with 20 bases between them. CDR3 size: 16 residues. CDR1 is ENHRY, CDR2 SYGVKD, per germline. DNA for the CDR3: TGTGCCATCAGCTCCCGGGGCACTGGATACAACAATGAGCAGTTCTTC. This encodes CAISSRGTGYNNEQFF.

This clone was recorded a few times. This chain joins TRBV5-1 and TRBJ2-5; D may be TRBD2 (5 bases). Germline CDR1 SGHRS, CDR2 YFSETQ. The V end lost 4 bases, the J end lost 5 bases, and 12 bases lay between the germline ends. This CDR3 contains 13 residues. The DNA for the CDR3 is TGCGCCAGCAGCCGGGGAGCCCTGGAGACCCAGTACTTC. Protein: CASSRGALETQYF.

This rearrangement joins TRBV25-1 to TRBJ2-3; the D is unclear. This CDR3 region has 16 residues. From germline, CDR1 is MGHDK and CDR2 SYGVNS. V was pared by 1 base and J by 2 bases, with 13 bases between. In nucleotides, the CDR3 is TGTGCCAGCAGTGAATTTACTACCTTACCCACAGATACGCAGTATTTT. Translating gives CASSEFTTLPTDTQYF.

This clone was seen only a few times. The rearrangement uses TRBV7-6 and TRBJ2-2; TRBD1 matches 9 bases. Germline V gives CDR1 SGHVS, CDR2 FNYEAQ. The V segment lost 6 bases and the J segment 4 bases; nucleotides outside the gene matches: 6. This CDR3 has 15 amino acids. The CDR3 coding sequence is TGTGCCAGCAGGGACAGGGGCCGCGCCACCGGGGAGCTGTTTTTT. Residues: CASRDRGRATGELFF. The whole variable domain, remainder taken from reference TRBV7-6 and TRBJ2-2, is GAGVSQSPRYKVTKRGQDVALRCDPISGHVSLYWYRQALGQGPEFLTYFNYEAQQDKSGLPNDRFSAERPEGSISTLTIQRTEQRDSAMYRCASRDRGRATGELFFGEGSRLTVL.

This clone has only a few counts. The chain has TRBV30 and TRBJ2-2; D not certain. Per germline, CDR1 GTSNPN and CDR2 SVGIG (reference sequence). Trimming left V 4 bases short and J 1 base short, with 10 bases between. This CDR3 is built from 14 residues. The CDR3 protein is CAWNSVRNTGELFF. The CDR3 region has the DNA TGTGCCTGGAATTCGGTCAGGAACACCGGGGAGCTGTTTTTT.

The chain combines TRBV7-2 with TRBJ1-2, with 7 bases lining up with TRBD1. V shed 5 bases, J shed 4 bases, and the junction held 7 bases outside the gene matches. The CDR3 has 14 residues. Germline assignment: CDR1 SGHTA and CDR2 FQGNSA. The CDR3: CASSIGQGVYGYTF. In DNA, the CDR3 is TGTGCCAGCAGCATTGGGCAGGGGGTCTATGGCTACACCTTC.

This clone was observed a few times. J is TRBJ1-1 and V is TRBV19; weak D call: TRBD1 (5 bases). The V gene's germline CDR1 is LNHDA and CDR2 SQIVND (reference sequence). V was pared by 5 bases and J by 5 bases, with 21 bases between. The CDR3 spans 16 residues. The CDR3 region is CASSQGPGEWWTEAFF. In DNA form, the CDR3 reads TGTGCCAGTAGTCAAGGTCCGGGGGAATGGTGGACTGAAGCTTTCTTT.

V usage is TRBV13 and J usage is TRBJ1-3; the D is unclear. The CDR3 consists of 13 residues. Germline CDR1 PRHDT, CDR2 FYEKMQ (reference sequence). V lost 4 bases to trimming and J lost 4 bases, with 8 bases between them. In DNA form, the CDR3 reads TGTGCCAGCAGCTATCCCGAGGGAAACACCATATATTTT. This sequence encodes CASSYPEGNTIYF.

The table lists this clone with a few counts. The chain links TRBV7-9 to TRBJ1-4; TRBD1 agrees at 9 bases. There are 15 residues in the CDR3. Germline values: CDR1 SEHNR, CDR2 FQNEAQ (reference sequence). The J segment lost 6 bases and the V segment lost 6 bases, leaving 8 bases of the junction unmatched. CDR3 sequence: CASSPQQGAYEKLFF. As DNA, the CDR3 is TGTGCCAGCAGTCCTCAACAGGGGGCCTATGAAAAACTGTTTTTT.

About this clone itself: Other DNA sequences within the sample encode an identical CDR3. V gene TRBV9 combines with J gene TRBJ2-6; D might be TRBD1 (5 bases). Trimming took off 0 bases at V and 1 base at J, with 5 bases between the two ends. The CDR3 sequence is 15 residues long. CDR1 and CDR2 (germline): SGDLS, YYNGEE. The DNA of the CDR3 is TGTGCCAGCAGCGTAGCAGGGTCTGGGGCCAACGTCCTGACTTTC. Its protein is CASSVAGSGANVLTF.

This clone occurred a few times. The chain couples TRBV6-6 to TRBJ1-5; D perhaps matches TRBD1 (5 bases). This CDR3 spans 14 amino acids. The ends were cut back, 6 bases at V and 2 bases at J, with 11 bases in the middle. Germline CDR1 reads MNHNY; CDR2 reads SVGAGI (reference sequence). This chain's CDR3 is CASSLGHGNQPQHF. CDR3 in DNA: TGTGCCAGCAGCCTAGGACACGGCAATCAGCCCCAGCATTTT.

This clone was seen a few times. The V call is TRBV11-2, the J call TRBJ2-5; D remains unclear. The CDR3 sequence is 15 residues long. Trimming removed 1 base from V and 1 base from J, with 10 bases in between. Germline assignment: CDR1 SGHAT and CDR2 FQNNGV. DNA for the CDR3: TGTGCCAGCAGCTTAGCCCGCGGCAGCCAAGAGACCCAGTACTTC. Protein: CASSLARGSQETQYF.